These 7 T cell receptor beta chains were all obtained from the same sample, sequenced in a study of T cell repertoires in chronic hepatitis B. Clones were sequenced by immunoSEQ multiplex PCR, and TCRdb holds only the in-frame ones, with some missing. In total, the table holds around 100 clones. The specimen sequenced was HBV core (core169) epitope-specific CD8+ T cells from PBMCs. The receptor source for this set is a human donor with chronic hepatitis B virus infection.

CDR3 coding DNA: TGTGCCAGCAGCTTACTACGGGAGGGCACAGATACGCAGTATTTT. This sequence encodes CASSLLREGTDTQYF. This chain joins TRBV7-2 and TRBJ2-3; 7 bases are shared with TRBD2. The CDR3 is 15 residues long. With 2 bases clipped from V and 1 base from J, the junction kept 3 bases outside the gene matches. Germline V CDR1 and CDR2: SGHTA, FQGNSA. The whole variable domain, filled in from reference TRBV7-2 and TRBJ2-3, reads GAGVSQSPSNKVTEKGKDVELRCDPISGHTALYWYRQSLGQGLEFLIYFQGNSAPDKSGLPSDRFSAERTGGSVSTLTIQRTQQEDSAVYLCASSLLREGTDTQYFGPGTRLTVL.

The chain couples TRBV19 to TRBJ1-1; D might be TRBD1 (5 bases). Trimming shortened V by 8 bases and J by 1 base, and 14 bases separated the two germline ends. Germline V gene lookup returns CDR1 LNHDA and CDR2 SQIVND (reference sequence). The CDR3 loop spans 14 amino acids. CDR3 sequence: CASEQAGGNTEAFF. In nucleotides, the CDR3 is TGTGCCAGTGAACAAGCGGGGGGGAACACTGAAGCTTTCTTT. Full variable domain (missing parts from reference TRBV19 and TRBJ1-1): DGGITQSPKYLFRKEGQNVTLSCEQNLNHDAMYWYRQDPGQGLRLIYYSQIVNDFQKGDIAEGYSVSREKKESFPLTVTSAQKNPTAFYLCASEQAGGNTEAFFGQGTRLTVV.

The J gene is TRBJ2-7, the V gene TRBV4-2, with TRBD2 identical over 11 bases. Losses at the gene ends were 0 bases for V and 4 bases for J; bases not matched to a gene: 8. Per germline, CDR1 LGHNA and CDR2 YNFKEQ. The CDR3 sequence is 17 residues long. The chain's CDR3 is CASSQETTSGSVYEQYF. The CDR3, as DNA: TGTGCCAGCAGCCAAGAAACAACTAGCGGGAGTGTTTACGAGCAGTACTTC.

V and J are TRBV10-3 and TRBJ2-7; perhaps TRBD2 as D (6 bases). Trimming left V 2 bases short and J 1 base short, with 15 bases between. The CDR3 sequence is 16 residues long. Germline V gene data show CDR1 as ENHRY and CDR2 as SYGVKD. The CDR3 nucleotides are TGTGCCATCAGTGAGCCCGGGACTGTTCCTTCCTACGAGCAGTACTTC. This gives the protein CAISEPGTVPSYEQYF.

The chain uses TRBV5-1 and TRBJ1-1; possible D gene TRBD1, 6 bases. Germline V lookup: CDR1 SGHRS, CDR2 YFSETQ. The length of the CDR3 is 13 residues. Trimming left V 3 bases short and J 6 bases short, with 12 bases between. CDR3 sequence (DNA): TGCGCCAGCAGCTGGACCTGGGGGCCTGAAGCTTTCTTT. Amino acid sequence: CASSWTWGPEAFF.

This clone came up once. The chain carries TRBV12-5 and TRBJ2-6; perhaps TRBD1 as D (5 bases). Trimming removed 5 bases from V and 5 bases from J, with 22 bases in between. The CDR3 sequence is 18 residues long. Germline CDR1 is LGHNT and CDR2 is FRNRAP. The CDR3 nucleotides read TGTGCTAGTGGTCAAGTTGATGCAGGACAAAGTCGGGCCAACGTCCTGACTTTC. This encodes CASGQVDAGQSRANVLTF.

To note about this clone: The same CDR3 can be traced to other DNA sequences in this sample. The chain employs TRBV14 and TRBJ1-1, with D hard to call. The CDR3 covers 12 residues. Germline loops: CDR1 SGHDN, CDR2 FVKESK. Between the trimmed V and J ends, which lost 0 bases and 3 bases, there was a span of 2 bases. This CDR3 reads CASSQDHTEAFF. Written as DNA, the CDR3 is TGTGCCAGCAGCCAAGATCACACTGAAGCTTTCTTT. The entire variable domain, with the rest obtained from reference TRBV14 and TRBJ1-1, is as follows: EAGVTQFPSHSVIEKGQTVTLRCDPISGHDNLYWYRRVMGKEIKFLLHFVKESKQDESGMPNNRFLAERTGGTYSTLKVQPAELEDSGVYFCASSQDHTEAFFGQGTRLTVV.